Listed below are T cell receptor beta chains from one sample, sequenced in a study of blood T cells in healthy people across ages. TCRdb redid the calling of the 5' RACE reads with MiXCR, one entry per CDR3 protein. The table has some 760,000 distinct CDR3 sequences, roughly 25% seen once; the top ten hold more than 8%. Another study also made use of these data, one on T cells of mothers and their children.

The sequenced sample consisted of blood. The source of these receptors is a boy aged 5-17 years in good health. Both conserved end residues are part of each CDR3. Each record gives: clone size, D gene, J gene, V gene, CDR3 DNA, CDR3 protein. A D gene is named only where the DNA matches it firmly. The size field is filled for only some rows; it gives once, few, many or a size class.

clone_size: once; d_call: TRBD1; j_call: TRBJ1-1; v_call: TRBV12-3/TRBV12-4; cdr3_nt: TGTGCCAGCAAGGACAGGGGATTTTTGGGAAACACTGAAGCTTTCTTT; cdr3_aa: CASKDRGFLGNTEAFF
clone_size: few; d_call: -; j_call: TRBJ1-2; v_call: TRBV28; cdr3_nt: TGTGCCAGCAGTAGTCAGGTGTATGGCTACACCTTC; cdr3_aa: CASSSQVYGYTF
clone_size: -; d_call: -; j_call: TRBJ2-2; v_call: TRBV5-1; cdr3_nt: TGCGCCAGCAGCTTGATGGGGCAGATTAACACCGGGGAGCTGTTTTTT; cdr3_aa: CASSLMGQINTGELFF
clone_size: -; d_call: TRBD2; j_call: TRBJ2-5; v_call: TRBV20-1; cdr3_nt: TGCAGTGCTAGAGATCTCCTAGCGGGAGGGCGAGAGACCCAGTACTTC; cdr3_aa: CSARDLLAGGRETQYF
clone_size: few; d_call: -; j_call: TRBJ1-6; v_call: TRBV28; cdr3_nt: TGTGCCAGCAGTTTCCGACAGAATTCACCCCTCCACTTT; cdr3_aa: CASSFRQNSPLHF
clone_size: few; d_call: TRBD1; j_call: TRBJ1-5; v_call: TRBV24-1; cdr3_nt: TGTGCCACCAGTGATCGCGGGACAGATCAGCCTCAGCATTTT; cdr3_aa: CATSDRGTDQPQHF
clone_size: -; d_call: TRBD1; j_call: TRBJ2-7; v_call: TRBV29-1; cdr3_nt: TGCAGCGGAGGATGGACAGGAAACTCCTACGAGCAGTACTTC; cdr3_aa: CSGGWTGNSYEQYF
clone_size: few; d_call: TRBD2; j_call: TRBJ2-5; v_call: TRBV5-1; cdr3_nt: TGCGCCAGCAGCCCGGGACTAGCGATCGAGACCCAGTACTTC; cdr3_aa: CASSPGLAIETQYF
clone_size: -; d_call: TRBD2; j_call: TRBJ2-1; v_call: TRBV29-1; cdr3_nt: TGCAGCGTTGAAGATCAGGGCGGGAGGGCCAATGAGCAGTTCTTC; cdr3_aa: CSVEDQGGRANEQFF
clone_size: few; d_call: -; j_call: TRBJ2-1; v_call: TRBV6-2/TRBV6-3; cdr3_nt: TGTGCCAGCAGTTACGTCCGATACCGGTCACGAGACTTTAATGAGCAGTTCTTC; cdr3_aa: CASSYVRYRSRDFNEQFF
clone_size: few; d_call: TRBD2; j_call: TRBJ2-4; v_call: TRBV2; cdr3_nt: TGTGCCAGCCGGGGGACTACTTATATTCAGTACTTC; cdr3_aa: CASRGTTYIQYF
clone_size: -; d_call: -; j_call: TRBJ2-7; v_call: TRBV7-9; cdr3_nt: TGTGTCAGCAGCTTATCCGTCGGTCAGGTCGGAACCTACGAGCAGTACTTC; cdr3_aa: CVSSLSVGQVGTYEQYF
clone_size: -; d_call: TRBD1; j_call: TRBJ2-1; v_call: TRBV12-3/TRBV12-4; cdr3_nt: TGTGCCAGCAGCTATACAGGGGCGCAGTTCAATGAGCAGTTCTTC; cdr3_aa: CASSYTGAQFNEQFF
clone_size: few; d_call: -; j_call: TRBJ1-3; v_call: TRBV4-1; cdr3_nt: TGCGCCAGCAGCCACGGTTTTTCTGGAAACACCATATATTTT; cdr3_aa: CASSHGFSGNTIYF
clone_size: -; d_call: -; j_call: TRBJ2-2; v_call: TRBV27; cdr3_nt: TGTGCCAGCAGTTCGCCCCGAGCAGCCGGGGAGCTGTTTTTT; cdr3_aa: CASSSPRAAGELFF
clone_size: few; d_call: TRBD2; j_call: TRBJ2-4; v_call: TRBV3-1; cdr3_nt: TGTGCCAGCAGCCAAGATATAGCGGGAGGACTAGGAGTAGCCAAAAACATTCAGTACTTC; cdr3_aa: CASSQDIAGGLGVAKNIQYF
clone_size: -; d_call: TRBD2; j_call: TRBJ2-1; v_call: TRBV3-1; cdr3_nt: TGTGCCAACAGCCGAGGGACTAGCGGCTACAATGAGCAGTTCTTC; cdr3_aa: CANSRGTSGYNEQFF
clone_size: few; d_call: TRBD1; j_call: TRBJ2-7; v_call: TRBV24-1; cdr3_nt: TGTGCCACCATCACCCAGGGGGTTTCCTACGAGCAGTACTTC; cdr3_aa: CATITQGVSYEQYF
clone_size: -; d_call: -; j_call: TRBJ2-1; v_call: TRBV20-1; cdr3_nt: TGCAGTGCCCCTTCACCTGTGCGGGTGGTCTACAATGAGCAGTTCTTC; cdr3_aa: CSAPSPVRVVYNEQFF
clone_size: -; d_call: TRBD1; j_call: TRBJ1-5; v_call: TRBV7-2; cdr3_nt: TGTGCCAGCAGCTTCACAGGGGCAAATCAGCCCCAGCATTTT; cdr3_aa: CASSFTGANQPQHF
clone_size: -; d_call: TRBD2; j_call: TRBJ2-3; v_call: TRBV4-2; cdr3_nt: TGTGCCAGCAGGGGCCTAGCGGGATCTAGCACAGATACGCAGTATTTT; cdr3_aa: CASRGLAGSSTDTQYF
clone_size: -; d_call: -; j_call: TRBJ1-4; v_call: TRBV20-1; cdr3_nt: TGCAGTGCTTCCCGGGGTGACGGTATCCTGTTTTTT; cdr3_aa: CSASRGDGILFF
clone_size: few; d_call: -; j_call: TRBJ1-2; v_call: TRBV7-6; cdr3_nt: TGTGCCAGCAGCTTAGAGCTGGGGGGCTATGGCTACACCTTC; cdr3_aa: CASSLELGGYGYTF
clone_size: -; d_call: TRBD1; j_call: TRBJ1-4; v_call: TRBV5-1; cdr3_nt: TGCGCCAGCAGCACGGGACAGGGGGCCGTAAAGGATGAAAAACTGTTTTTT; cdr3_aa: CASSTGQGAVKDEKLFF
clone_size: few; d_call: -; j_call: TRBJ2-1; v_call: TRBV20-1; cdr3_nt: TGCAGTGCTAGGCGTGGCCCCTACAATGAGCAGTTCTTC; cdr3_aa: CSARRGPYNEQFF
clone_size: -; d_call: -; j_call: TRBJ2-6; v_call: TRBV13; cdr3_nt: TGTGCCAGCAGCTCCTTAGCGGAAAGCTCTGGGGCCAACGTCCTGACTTTC; cdr3_aa: CASSSLAESSGANVLTF
clone_size: few; d_call: -; j_call: TRBJ2-7; v_call: TRBV28; cdr3_nt: TGTGCCAGCAGTCTGCGTCTCCTGGCCTACGAGCAGTACTTC; cdr3_aa: CASSLRLLAYEQYF
clone_size: few; d_call: TRBD1; j_call: TRBJ2-7; v_call: TRBV16; cdr3_nt: TGTGCCAGCAGCCAATCGATGGGACAGGGTGATGGGGAGCAGTACTTC; cdr3_aa: CASSQSMGQGDGEQYF
clone_size: -; d_call: -; j_call: TRBJ2-3; v_call: TRBV29-1; cdr3_nt: TGCAGCGTTGCCGGACAGCACACAGATACGCAGTATTTT; cdr3_aa: CSVAGQHTDTQYF
clone_size: few; d_call: -; j_call: TRBJ2-1; v_call: TRBV14; cdr3_nt: TGTGCCAGCAGCCAACTCCTGGGACTTGACAATGAGCAGTTCTTC; cdr3_aa: CASSQLLGLDNEQFF
clone_size: few; d_call: -; j_call: TRBJ2-5; v_call: TRBV6-6; cdr3_nt: TGTGCCAGCAACCCCAGGGGAGGGATTGAGACCCAGTACTTC; cdr3_aa: CASNPRGGIETQYF
clone_size: -; d_call: -; j_call: TRBJ2-6; v_call: TRBV7-3; cdr3_nt: TGTGCCAGCAGCTTCTTCTCCTCTTCTGGGGCCAACGTCCTGACTTTC; cdr3_aa: CASSFFSSSGANVLTF
clone_size: few; d_call: TRBD2; j_call: TRBJ2-3; v_call: TRBV4-1; cdr3_nt: TGCGCCAGCAGCCAAGGGGAAACTAGCGGCTCCACAGATACGCAGTATTTT; cdr3_aa: CASSQGETSGSTDTQYF
clone_size: -; d_call: TRBD2; j_call: TRBJ2-1; v_call: TRBV12-5; cdr3_nt: TGTGCTAGTGGTCCGCTAGCGGGGGACCCCCCCAATGAGCAGTTCTTC; cdr3_aa: CASGPLAGDPPNEQFF
clone_size: -; d_call: -; j_call: TRBJ2-7; v_call: TRBV12-3/TRBV12-4; cdr3_nt: TGTGCCAGCACCCCCCCTGGGAACTCCTACGAGCAGTACTTC; cdr3_aa: CASTPPGNSYEQYF
clone_size: few; d_call: TRBD2; j_call: TRBJ2-3; v_call: TRBV4-1; cdr3_nt: TGCGCCAGCAGCCAAGAGGTCGGTACGGGAGGCGCAGATACGCAGTATTTT; cdr3_aa: CASSQEVGTGGADTQYF
clone_size: -; d_call: -; j_call: TRBJ1-1; v_call: TRBV6-2/TRBV6-3; cdr3_nt: TGTGCCAGCAGTTACATGCGACGGGAACGGAACACTGAAGCTTTCTTT; cdr3_aa: CASSYMRRERNTEAFF
clone_size: few; d_call: TRBD1; j_call: TRBJ2-1; v_call: TRBV28; cdr3_nt: TGTGCCAGCAGTTCCGGGACAGGGGATGAGCAGTTCTTC; cdr3_aa: CASSSGTGDEQFF
clone_size: -; d_call: -; j_call: TRBJ1-6; v_call: TRBV28; cdr3_nt: TGTGCCAGCAGTTTTTTAGCGGCAGGGAATTCACCCCTCCACTTT; cdr3_aa: CASSFLAAGNSPLHF
clone_size: -; d_call: TRBD1; j_call: TRBJ1-1; v_call: TRBV15; cdr3_nt: TGTGCCACCAGCGATTATTGGACAGGGGCGAACACTGAAGCTTTCTTT; cdr3_aa: CATSDYWTGANTEAFF
clone_size: few; d_call: TRBD1; j_call: TRBJ2-1; v_call: TRBV28; cdr3_nt: TGTGCCAGCAGTCCACGACAGGGCAATGAGCAGTTCTTC; cdr3_aa: CASSPRQGNEQFF
clone_size: -; d_call: -; j_call: TRBJ1-3; v_call: TRBV3-1; cdr3_nt: TGTGCCAGCAGCCGGGCCCTTGGTGCCTCTGGAAACACCATATATTTT; cdr3_aa: CASSRALGASGNTIYF
clone_size: -; d_call: -; j_call: TRBJ2-7; v_call: TRBV27; cdr3_nt: TGTACCAGCAGTCCCGGGTCCCTCTGGCCCGAGCAGTACTTC; cdr3_aa: CTSSPGSLWPEQYF
clone_size: few; d_call: -; j_call: TRBJ2-1; v_call: TRBV20-1; cdr3_nt: TGCAGTGCTGCCACAGAGACTCCTTACAATGAGCAGTTCTTC; cdr3_aa: CSAATETPYNEQFF
clone_size: -; d_call: -; j_call: TRBJ1-2; v_call: TRBV12-3/TRBV12-4; cdr3_nt: TGTGCCAGCAGTTTAGACAACCTGGACCTAATATATGGCTACACCTTC; cdr3_aa: CASSLDNLDLIYGYTF
clone_size: -; d_call: TRBD2; j_call: TRBJ2-1; v_call: TRBV6-2/TRBV6-3; cdr3_nt: TGTGCCAGCGACCTAATAGCGGGGGGAAATGAGCAGTTCTTC; cdr3_aa: CASDLIAGGNEQFF
clone_size: few; d_call: TRBD2; j_call: TRBJ2-5; v_call: TRBV3-1; cdr3_nt: TGTGCCAGCAGCCAAGACCTGGCTAGCGGCCAAGAGACCCAGTACTTC; cdr3_aa: CASSQDLASGQETQYF
clone_size: few; d_call: -; j_call: TRBJ2-5; v_call: TRBV7-9; cdr3_nt: TGTGCCAGCAGCTCGTCGCTAGGGGGGGAAGAAGAGACCCAGTACTTC; cdr3_aa: CASSSSLGGEEETQYF
clone_size: -; d_call: -; j_call: TRBJ2-7; v_call: TRBV11-1; cdr3_nt: TGTGCCAGCAGCTTAGCCCCGGAGGCCTACGAGCAGTACTTC; cdr3_aa: CASSLAPEAYEQYF
clone_size: -; d_call: -; j_call: TRBJ1-1; v_call: TRBV9; cdr3_nt: TGTGCCAGCAGCCCAGGACAGATTTTCACTGAAGCTTTCTTT; cdr3_aa: CASSPGQIFTEAFF
clone_size: few; d_call: -; j_call: TRBJ2-5; v_call: TRBV11-2; cdr3_nt: TGTGTCAGCAGGCGACCAGGACTACCGGAGAAAGAGACCCAGTACTTC; cdr3_aa: CVSRRPGLPEKETQYF
clone_size: -; d_call: -; j_call: TRBJ2-1; v_call: TRBV3-1; cdr3_nt: TGTGCCAGCAGCCAAGGGACTACAAACCACAATGAGCAGTTCTTC; cdr3_aa: CASSQGTTNHNEQFF
clone_size: -; d_call: -; j_call: TRBJ1-2; v_call: TRBV4-2; cdr3_nt: TGTGCCAGCAACCATAACACGGGTGTTGGGAATGGCTACACCTTC; cdr3_aa: CASNHNTGVGNGYTF
clone_size: many; d_call: TRBD2; j_call: TRBJ2-3; v_call: TRBV6-4; cdr3_nt: TGTGCCAGCAGTGACTCCGGGACTAGCGGGCCAGATACGCAGTATTTT; cdr3_aa: CASSDSGTSGPDTQYF
clone_size: -; d_call: -; j_call: TRBJ1-2; v_call: TRBV12-3/TRBV12-4; cdr3_nt: TGTGCCAGCAGCCAGGCCGACGACAGGAGAAAGGATGGCTACACCTTC; cdr3_aa: CASSQADDRRKDGYTF